This paragraph covers one T cell receptor (beta chain) sequence. The sample belongs to a study of blood T cell repertoires in COVID-19. CDR1 is SGHVS, CDR2 FQNEAQ, per germline. The CDR3 consists of 13 residues. With V trimmed by 5 bases and J by 6 bases, 5 bases remained unmatched. Per the original methods: Reference gene primers were amplified, and this amplification served to estimate nucleated cell counts. The assay was immunoSEQ multiplex PCR, and TCRdb's table has in-frame clones only and misses some. V and J calls and clone size are as listed in that table; D and trimming were resolved from the DNA. The table records 61,000 or so clones, 88% of them present only once.

The specimen sequenced was peripheral blood. This TCR was sampled from a woman in her fifties or sixties with active or convalescent COVID-19. The V gene is TRBV7-8, the J gene TRBJ1-2; 8 nucleotides agree with TRBD1. CDR3 nucleotides: TGTGCCAGCAGCCCTTGGACAGGGAATGGCTACACCTTC. Its protein product is CASSPWTGNGYTF.